The clone carrying this T cell receptor (beta chain) was observed a few times. Its antigen is undetermined. For TCRbeta, the library was prepared with unique molecular identifiers. Each CDR3 protein is one row after TCRdb ran MiXCR on the PCR reads. The sample shows about 98,000 distinct CDR3 sequences, less than 25% of them seen only once. The data belong to a study of T-cell reconstitution after alpha-beta-depleted transplantation in children. The study's findings and limits: Certain patients had high TCRbeta diversity at day 60, and it came from recipient T cells and thymic progenitors that survived. Newly produced T cells mostly accounted for T-cell counts and diversity one year post-transplant.

This CDR3 spans 13 amino acids. In germline, CDR1 is SQVTM, CDR2 ANQGSEA. V gave up 7 bases and J gave up 2 bases, with 14 bases separating them. The sample in question was PBMCs, obtained before TCRalphabeta/CD19-depleted stem cell transplant. The sequence came from a boy aged 2-15 years with acute lymphoblastic leukemia, due to receive a stem cell transplant. V usage is TRBV29-1 and J usage is TRBJ1-1; no definite D call. The CDR3 loop reads CSAITATNTEAFF. Here the CDR3 DNA reads TGCAGCGCCATAACAGCTACCAACACTGAAGCTTTCTTT.